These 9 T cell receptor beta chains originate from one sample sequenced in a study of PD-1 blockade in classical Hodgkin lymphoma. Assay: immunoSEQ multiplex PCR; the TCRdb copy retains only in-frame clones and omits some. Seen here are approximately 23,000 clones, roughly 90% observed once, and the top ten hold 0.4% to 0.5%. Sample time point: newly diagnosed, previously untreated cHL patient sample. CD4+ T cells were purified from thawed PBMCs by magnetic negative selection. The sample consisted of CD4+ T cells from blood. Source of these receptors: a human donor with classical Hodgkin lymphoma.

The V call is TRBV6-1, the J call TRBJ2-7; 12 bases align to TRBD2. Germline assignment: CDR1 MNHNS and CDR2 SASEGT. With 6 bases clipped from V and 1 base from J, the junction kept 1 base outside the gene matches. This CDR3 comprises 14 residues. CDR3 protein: CASRLAGGSYEQYF. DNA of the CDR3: TGTGCCAGCAGACTAGCGGGGGGTTCCTACGAGCAGTACTTC.

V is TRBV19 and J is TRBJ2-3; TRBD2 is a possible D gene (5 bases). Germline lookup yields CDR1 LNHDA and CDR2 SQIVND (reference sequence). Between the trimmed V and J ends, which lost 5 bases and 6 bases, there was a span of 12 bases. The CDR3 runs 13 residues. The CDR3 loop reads CASSSTGEDTQYF. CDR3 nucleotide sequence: TGTGCCAGTAGTTCCACCGGGGAGGATACGCAGTATTTT.

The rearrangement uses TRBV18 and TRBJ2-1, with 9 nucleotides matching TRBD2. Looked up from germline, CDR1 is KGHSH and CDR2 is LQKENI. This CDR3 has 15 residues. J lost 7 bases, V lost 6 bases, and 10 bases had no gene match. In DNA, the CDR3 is TGTGCCAGCTCGCCCTTAGCGGGAGAGGGGAATGAGCAGTTCTTC. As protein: CASSPLAGEGNEQFF.

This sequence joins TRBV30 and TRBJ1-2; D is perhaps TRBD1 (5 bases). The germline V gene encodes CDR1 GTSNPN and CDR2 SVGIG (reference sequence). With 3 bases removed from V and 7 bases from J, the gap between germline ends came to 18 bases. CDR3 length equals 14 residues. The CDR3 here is CAWSQGAESGGYTF. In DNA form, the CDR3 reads TGTGCCTGGAGCCAAGGGGCGGAAAGCGGTGGCTACACCTTC.

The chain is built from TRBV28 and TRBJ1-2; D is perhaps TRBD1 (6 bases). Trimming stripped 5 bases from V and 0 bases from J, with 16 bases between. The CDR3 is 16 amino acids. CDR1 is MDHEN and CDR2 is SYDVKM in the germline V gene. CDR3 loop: CASSVPQGITNYGYTF. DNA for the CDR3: TGTGCCAGCAGTGTCCCCCAGGGGATAACTAACTATGGCTACACCTTC.

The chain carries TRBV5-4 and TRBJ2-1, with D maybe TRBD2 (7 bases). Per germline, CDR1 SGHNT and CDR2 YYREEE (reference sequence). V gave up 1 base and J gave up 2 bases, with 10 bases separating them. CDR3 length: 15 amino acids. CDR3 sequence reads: CASSLRGGAYNEQFF. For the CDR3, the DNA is TGTGCCAGCAGCTTGAGGGGGGGCGCCTACAATGAGCAGTTCTTC.

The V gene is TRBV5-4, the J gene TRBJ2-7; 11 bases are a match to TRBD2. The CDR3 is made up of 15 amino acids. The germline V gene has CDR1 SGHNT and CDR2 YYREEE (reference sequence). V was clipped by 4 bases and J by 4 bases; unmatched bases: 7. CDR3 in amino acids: CASSTSPSGGYEQYF. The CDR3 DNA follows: TGTGCCAGCAGCACCTCCCCTAGCGGGGGGTACGAGCAGTACTTC.

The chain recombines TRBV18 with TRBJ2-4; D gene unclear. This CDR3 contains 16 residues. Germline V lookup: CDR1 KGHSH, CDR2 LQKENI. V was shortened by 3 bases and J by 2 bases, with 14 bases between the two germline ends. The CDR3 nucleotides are TGTGCCAGCTCACCGACACCGACTGGAACCAAAAACATTCAGTACTTC. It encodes CASSPTPTGTKNIQYF.

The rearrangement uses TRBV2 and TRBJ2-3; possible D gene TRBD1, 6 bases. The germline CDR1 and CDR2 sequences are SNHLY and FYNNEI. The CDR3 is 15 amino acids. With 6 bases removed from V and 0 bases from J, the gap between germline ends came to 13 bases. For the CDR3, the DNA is TGTGCCAGCAGGCCAGGGGACACTAGCACAGATACGCAGTATTTT. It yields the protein CASRPGDTSTDTQYF.